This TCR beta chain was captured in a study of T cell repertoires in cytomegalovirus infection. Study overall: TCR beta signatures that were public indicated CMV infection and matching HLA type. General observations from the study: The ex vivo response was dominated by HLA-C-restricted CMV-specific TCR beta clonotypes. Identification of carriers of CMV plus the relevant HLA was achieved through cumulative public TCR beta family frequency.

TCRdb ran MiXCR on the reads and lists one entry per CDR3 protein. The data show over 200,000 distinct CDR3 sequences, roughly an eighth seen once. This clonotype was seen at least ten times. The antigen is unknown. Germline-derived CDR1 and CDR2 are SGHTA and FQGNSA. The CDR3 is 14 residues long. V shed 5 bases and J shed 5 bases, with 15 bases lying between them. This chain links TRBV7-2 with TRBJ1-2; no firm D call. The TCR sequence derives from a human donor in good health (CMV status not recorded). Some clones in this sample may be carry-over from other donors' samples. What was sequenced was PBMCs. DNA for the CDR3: TGTGCCAGCAGCCGGCCGGAGCGTTATTATGGCTACACCTTC. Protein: CASSRPERYYGYTF. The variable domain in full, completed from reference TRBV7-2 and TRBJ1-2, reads GAGVSQSPSNKVTEKGKDVELRCDPISGHTALYWYRQSLGQGLEFLIYFQGNSAPDKSGLPSDRFSAERTGGSVSTLTIQRTQQEDSAVYLCASSRPERYYGYTFGSGTRLTVV.